Following are 20 T cell receptor beta chains from one sample sequenced in a study of T-cell reconstitution after alpha-beta-depleted transplantation in children. For TCRbeta, the library was prepared with unique molecular identifiers. TCRdb called the PCR reads again in MiXCR, with one record for every CDR3 protein. The sample lists 780,000 or so distinct CDR3 sequences, roughly 15% occurring once. The material was PBMCs, mostly from graft donor cells, obtained 360 days after TCRalphabeta/CD19-depleted stem cell transplant. These receptor sequences come from a male patient aged 10 to 17 who had a stem cell transplant for acute lymphoblastic leukemia, so the T cells may come from the graft donor.

This clonotype turned up a few times. The rearrangement links TRBV20-1 to TRBJ2-5; 7 nucleotides match TRBD1. This CDR3 has 13 amino acids. Germline V gene lookup returns CDR1 DFQATT and CDR2 SNEGSKA (reference sequence). V dropped 2 bases and J dropped 6; count of bases not matched to a gene: 6. CDR3: CSARQNRGKTQYF. CDR3 bases: TGCAGTGCTAGACAGAACAGGGGAAAGACCCAGTACTTC.

A few counts support this clonotype. The gene calls are TRBV3-1 and TRBJ2-7; the match to TRBD2 covers 14 bases. With 3 bases clipped from V and 3 bases from J, the junction kept 7 bases outside the gene matches. Germline V gene data show CDR1 as LGHDT and CDR2 as YNNKEL (reference sequence). The CDR3 runs to 17 residues. The CDR3 reads CASSQTVTSGRVYEQYF. The CDR3 nucleotides are TGTGCCAGCAGCCAGACTGTGACTAGCGGGAGGGTCTACGAGCAGTACTTC.

The sample holds many counts of this clonotype. The rearrangement uses TRBV5-5 and TRBJ2-7; the D gene could be TRBD1 or TRBD2 (5 bases each). The CDR3 extends over 14 amino acids. Trimming removed 4 bases from V and 2 bases from J, with 13 bases in between. CDR1 and CDR2 from the germline V gene are SGHKS and YYEKEE (reference sequence). In DNA form, the CDR3 reads TGTGCCAGCAGCCGAGGGACGAGTCCCTACGAGCAGTACTTC. Encoded protein: CASSRGTSPYEQYF. The variable domain in full, completed from reference TRBV5-5 and TRBJ2-7, reads DAGVTQSPTHLIKTRGQQVTLRCSPISGHKSVSWYQQVLGQGPQFIFQYYEKEERGRGNFPDRFSARQFPNYSSELNVNALLLGDSALYLCASSRGTSPYEQYFGPGTRLTVT.

The genes are TRBV4-1 and TRBJ2-7, with D hard to call. From germline, CDR1 is MGHRA and CDR2 YSYEKL. Between the trimmed V and J ends, which lost 4 bases and 3 bases, there was a span of 16 bases. CDR3 length: 15 residues. CDR3: CASSLWPSDHYEQYF. CDR3 nucleotide sequence: TGCGCCAGCAGCCTTTGGCCCAGCGACCACTACGAGCAGTACTTC.

This clonotype has ten or more counts. Here the CDR3 reads CASSFRGRVGELFF. The DNA of the CDR3 is TGTGCCAGCAGTTTCCGGGGTAGGGTCGGGGAGCTGTTTTTT. The genes are TRBV27 and TRBJ2-2; TRBD2 is a possible D gene (5 bases). Looked up from germline, CDR1 is MNHEY and CDR2 is SMNVEV (reference sequence). V lost 3 bases and J 7 bases, leaving 12 bases between the germline ends. The CDR3 loop spans 14 amino acids.

This clonotype was seen many times. J is TRBJ2-1 and V is TRBV27; 12 nucleotides align to TRBD2. V was clipped by 5 bases and J by 5 bases; unmatched bases: 7. The CDR3 is 16 amino acids. Germline V CDR1 and CDR2: MNHEY, SMNVEV (reference sequence). The CDR3: CASSLIGLAGNNEQFF. The CDR3 DNA sequence: TGTGCCAGCAGTCTCATAGGACTAGCGGGAAACAATGAGCAGTTCTTC.

There are a few counts of this clonotype. The chain recombines TRBV27 with TRBJ1-1, with D possibly matching TRBD1 (6 bases). The CDR3 runs 14 residues. Trimming took off 7 bases at V and 1 base at J, with 13 bases between the two ends. CDR1 MNHEY and CDR2 SMNVEV come from the germline V gene (reference sequence). The CDR3: CASKWRGTNTEAFF. CDR3 nucleotides: TGTGCCAGCAAATGGAGGGGGACGAACACTGAAGCTTTCTTT.

This clonotype has ten or more counts. This chain uses TRBV5-1 with TRBJ2-7; 9 bases align to TRBD2. The CDR3 has 13 residues. After removal of 5 bases from V and 7 bases from J, the junction contained 7 bases not matched to a gene. Germline CDR1 and CDR2: SGHRS and YFSETQ. CDR3 region: CASRLAGDNEQYF. CDR3 sequence (DNA): TGCGCCAGCAGGTTAGCGGGAGATAATGAGCAGTACTTC.

This clonotype has just a few counts. V usage is TRBV15 and J usage is TRBJ1-5; no clear D gene. The germline gives CDR1 LNHNV, CDR2 YYDKDF (reference sequence). The CDR3 has 14 amino acids. The V end was cut by 1 base, the J end by 2 bases, with 6 bases between. The CDR3 nucleotides are TGTGCCACCAGCAGAGCAGTCGGCAATCAGCCCCAGCATTTT. It specifies CATSRAVGNQPQHF.

The chain uses TRBV18 and TRBJ2-5, with D unresolved. Trimming removed 2 bases from V and 1 base from J, with 11 bases in between. CDR1 and CDR2 (germline): KGHSH, LQKENI. The CDR3 sequence is 15 residues long. Here the CDR3 DNA reads TGTGCCAGCTCACCATGGCCAACCCCCCAAGAGACCCAGTACTTC. It codes for CASSPWPTPQETQYF.

There are a few counts of this clonotype. The CDR3 nucleotides are TGTGCCAGCAGTTTATACTCAGGGGTATATAACTATGGCTACACCTTC. Residues: CASSLYSGVYNYGYTF. V and J are TRBV27 and TRBJ1-2; a weak D match, TRBD1 (6 bases). V lost 1 base, J lost 1 base, and 13 bases lay in between. This CDR3 comprises 16 residues. From germline, CDR1 is MNHEY and CDR2 SMNVEV (reference sequence).

The gene calls are TRBV28 and TRBJ2-3; a weak D match, TRBD1 (6 bases). V was pared by 5 bases and J by 4 bases, with 7 bases between. This CDR3 contains 12 residues. The germline CDR1 and CDR2 sequences are MDHEN and SYDVKM. CDR3 sequence reads: CASSDRPDTQYF. The CDR3 DNA follows: TGTGCCAGCAGTGACAGGCCAGATACGCAGTATTTT.

Only a few counts were recorded for this clonotype. J is TRBJ2-5 and V is TRBV5-1, with 11 bases identical to TRBD2. Germline V lookup: CDR1 SGHRS, CDR2 YFSETQ. This CDR3 has 13 residues. The CDR3 sequence: CASTSGSPETQYF. The DNA for the CDR3 is TGCGCGAGTACTAGCGGGAGTCCGGAGACCCAGTACTTC.

The chain joins TRBV29-1 to TRBJ2-1; 13 bases line up with TRBD2. V lost 5 bases and J lost 2; bases outside the gene matches: 6. The length of the CDR3 is 16 residues. CDR1 SQVTM and CDR2 ANQGSEA come from the germline V gene. The DNA for the CDR3 is TGCAGCGTTCTGGGACTAGCGGGAAGACCCTACAATGAGCAGTTCTTC. As protein: CSVLGLAGRPYNEQFF.

At least ten counts were recorded for this clonotype. This chain links TRBV28 with TRBJ1-5; D may be TRBD1 (5 bases). Deletions cut 5 bases from V and 4 bases from J, with 9 bases between. The CDR3 runs 13 residues. The germline V gene encodes CDR1 MDHEN and CDR2 SYDVKM. The CDR3 reads CASSVGGNQPQHF. The CDR3 nucleotides are TGTGCCAGCAGTGTTGGGGGTAATCAGCCCCAGCATTTT.

V is TRBV20-1 and J is TRBJ1-4; unclear D gene. V was pared by 2 bases and J by 7 bases, with 8 bases between. This CDR3 has 12 amino acids. Germline CDR1 DFQATT, CDR2 SNEGSKA (reference sequence). The CDR3 is CSARTGLEKLFF. CDR3 DNA: TGCAGTGCTAGAACCGGCCTTGAAAAACTGTTTTTT.

This clonotype was observed at least ten times. The rearrangement joins TRBV28 to TRBJ2-7, with 7 bases matching TRBD1. The trim removed 4 bases at V and 3 bases at J, leaving 6 bases unmatched. The CDR3 runs 14 residues. The germline gives CDR1 MDHEN, CDR2 SYDVKM. CDR3 DNA sequence: TGTGCCAGCAGTTCGGGACAGCCGTACTACGAGCAGTACTTC. It specifies CASSSGQPYYEQYF.

This clonotype was observed a handful of times. The V call is TRBV30, the J call TRBJ1-1; D gene uncertain. The V gene's germline CDR1 is GTSNPN and CDR2 SVGIG (reference sequence). V gave up 5 bases and J gave up 7 bases, with 11 bases separating them. This CDR3 is 11 amino acids long. The CDR3 protein is CAWAWGNEAFF. CDR3 DNA: TGTGCCTGGGCCTGGGGAAATGAAGCTTTCTTT.

This clonotype occurred a few times. The chain links TRBV18 to TRBJ2-3; the D is unclear. The CDR3 contains 14 residues. V was shortened by 2 bases and J by 2 bases, with 8 bases between the two germline ends. Germline V gives CDR1 KGHSH, CDR2 LQKENI. The CDR3 sequence: CASSPATHTDTQYF. The CDR3 DNA follows: TGTGCCAGCTCACCAGCAACCCACACAGATACGCAGTATTTT.

The chain has TRBV7-9 and TRBJ2-1, with 12 positions matching TRBD1. The V segment lost 5 bases and the J segment 8 bases; nucleotides outside the gene matches: 10. This CDR3 contains 16 residues. Germline V gene data show CDR1 as SEHNR and CDR2 as FQNEAQ (reference sequence). CDR3: CASSVSGTGGRDEQFF. The CDR3 DNA is TGTGCCAGCAGCGTATCCGGGACAGGGGGCCGCGATGAGCAGTTCTTC.